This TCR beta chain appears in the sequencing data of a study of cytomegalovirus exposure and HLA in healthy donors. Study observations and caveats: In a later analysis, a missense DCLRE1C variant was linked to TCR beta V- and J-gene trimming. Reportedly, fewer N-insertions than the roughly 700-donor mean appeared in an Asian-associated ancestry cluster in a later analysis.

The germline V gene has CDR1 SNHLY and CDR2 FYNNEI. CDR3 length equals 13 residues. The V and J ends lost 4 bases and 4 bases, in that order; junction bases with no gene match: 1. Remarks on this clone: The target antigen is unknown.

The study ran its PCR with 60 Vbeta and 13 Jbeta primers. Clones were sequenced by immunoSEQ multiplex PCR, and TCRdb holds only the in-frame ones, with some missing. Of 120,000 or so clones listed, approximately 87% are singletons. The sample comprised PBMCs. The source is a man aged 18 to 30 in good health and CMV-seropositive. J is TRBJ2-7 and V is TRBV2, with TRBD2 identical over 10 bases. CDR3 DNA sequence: TGTGCCAGCAGTGTACTAGCGGGGTACGAGCAGTACTTC. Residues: CASSVLAGYEQYF.